This T cell receptor (beta chain) was profiled in a study of blood T cell repertoires in COVID-19. Study details: T cells, B-cell-depleted T cells, or PBMCs supplied cDNA or gDNA.

Trimming pared 1 base from V and 5 bases from J, leaving 10 bases between. This CDR3 comprises 13 residues. Germline V gene data show CDR1 as SGDLS and CDR2 as YYNGEE. The assay was immunoSEQ multiplex PCR, and TCRdb's table has in-frame clones only and misses some. Found here are over 35,000 clones, about 82% of them singletons; the top ten hold roughly 14%. This clone was found once. The rearrangement links TRBV9 to TRBJ2-7; perhaps TRBD2 as D (6 bases). The sequenced sample consisted of peripheral blood. The clonotype comes from a human donor in a cohort sampled during active COVID-19. CDR3 nucleotide sequence: TGTGCCAGCAGCGTAAGGTGGGGGGACGAGCAGTACTTC. Translation: CASSVRWGDEQYF.